This T cell receptor beta chain was identified in a study of human T cells and chemical hapten exposure. Looking at the study overall: The study patch tested 0.01% DPC on the upper back and read results at 6 days.

V lost 0 bases to trimming and J lost 1 base; unmatched junction nucleotides: 3. This CDR3 is built from 16 residues. Per the germline V gene, CDR1 is LNHDA and CDR2 is SQIVND (reference sequence). Study-level findings and limits: Following DPC sensitization, TCRs present above 1 in 1000 frequency showed no change. The presence of alopecia in the donors means their immune response may differ from healthy people's.

MiXCR was run by TCRdb on the RACE reads, yielding one entry per CDR3 protein. Of 100,000 to 150,000 distinct CDR3 sequences in the sample, around 13% were seen once. Stated time point: patch test 1, 2 weeks after DPC sensitization. Treatment defined: therapeutic diphenylcyclopropenone sensitization with weekly scalp DPC. Every donor had alopecia and was 18 to 70 years old; all were suitable for DPC. This clonotype came up once. What it binds is not known. The rearrangement joins TRBV19 to TRBJ2-3; 8 bases map to TRBD1. The material was whole blood, obtained in connection with sensitization to the hapten diphenylcyclopropenone (DPC). This TCR came from a man aged 18 to 30 with alopecia areata. Some clones in this sample may be carry-over from other donors' samples. CDR3 nucleotide sequence: TGTGCCAGTAGTATAGATGGACAGGGCGGCACAGATACGCAGTATTTT. Protein: CASSIDGQGGTDTQYF.